This T cell receptor beta chain is from a study of shared clonotypes between healthy human individuals. Study information: For every donor, three CD4 naive, three CD4 memory, two CD8 naive and one CD8 memory plates were used.

The CDR3 covers 15 residues. V shed 6 bases and J shed 4 bases, with 18 bases lying between them. Per germline, CDR1 MNHEY and CDR2 SMNVEV (reference sequence). General study results and limits: Relative to memory subsets, naive subsets generally showed larger estimated richness. Sample collection involved blood only; tissue repertoires are likely different.

To note about this clone: As yet, its antigen is unknown.

Assay: immunoSEQ multiplex PCR; the TCRdb copy retains only in-frame clones and omits some. The table shows 550,000 to 850,000 clones, with over 55% occurring only once. The sequencing sample was made of memory CD4+ T cells sorted from blood. As for subset: CD45RA-negative fraction. The rearrangement links TRBV27 to TRBJ1-2; possibly TRBD1 for D (5 bases). The TCR sequence derives from a woman aged 25-40 years in good health. The CDR3 here is CASRGSGEAGYGYTF. The CDR3 DNA sequence: TGTGCCAGCAGGGGGTCGGGGGAGGCAGGCTATGGCTACACCTTC.